These 26 T cell receptor beta chains originate from one sample sequenced in a study of regulatory T cells in long-lasting Graves disease (dated by TCRdb to about 2021). Per the publication, the time point label means: newly diagnosed GD, antithyroid drugs for less than 3 months. RNA was extracted from PBMCs in TRIzol for both TCR sequencing and RNA sequencing. Library construction relied on multiplex PCR. TCRdb lists the instrument as Illumina HiSeq 4000. CDR3 regions were amplified by Arm-PCR with iRepertoire HTBI primers to construct TCR beta libraries. TCRdb took the public reads, trimmed them with fastp at Q25, ran MiXCR for clone calling and kept in-frame beta chains. Rows are combined by CDR3 protein, so each entry shows the most common genes and DNA. This sample gives around 450,000 distinct CDR3 sequences in total; approximately 15% of them show up just once. The ten largest clonotypes hold roughly 8% of the sample.

This same sample was also part of a study on T cells in Graves' hyperthyroidism and ophthalmopathy.

The material sequenced was peripheral blood mononuclear cells (PBMCs), taken at new diagnosis, from a patient treated with antithyroid drugs. The receptor set was obtained from a woman between 40 and 55 years old with Graves disease. Donor details come from another sample of the same person, matched by shared clones.

The sample holds many counts of this clonotype. The chain recombines TRBV28 with TRBJ2-3; D might be TRBD2 (5 bases). V was pared by 7 bases and J by 0 bases, with 11 bases between. Germline CDR1 is MDHEN and CDR2 is SYDVKM. The CDR3 sequence is 14 residues long. This chain's CDR3 is CASIRGYSTDTQYF. Written as DNA, the CDR3 is TGTGCCAGCATCCGGGGATATAGCACAGATACGCAGTATTTT.

This clonotype was counted at least ten times. V and J are TRBV5-1 and TRBJ2-3; 9 nucleotides agree with TRBD1. Trimming took 7 bases from V and 3 from J; bases not matched to a gene: 9. Germline CDR1 SGHRS, CDR2 YFSETQ. The CDR3 contains 15 residues. The CDR3: CASADRGRGTDTQYF. CDR3 nucleotides: TGCGCCAGCGCCGACAGGGGGAGAGGGACAGATACGCAGTATTTT.

This clonotype was observed at least ten times. The rearrangement joins TRBV28 to TRBJ2-5; D not resolved. Looked up from germline, CDR1 is MDHEN and CDR2 is SYDVKM. The V end was cut by 9 bases, the J end by 2 bases, with 10 bases between. This CDR3 is 12 amino acids long. The CDR3 protein is CASCQWQETQYF. The CDR3 coding sequence is TGTGCCAGTTGCCAGTGGCAAGAGACCCAGTACTTC.

This clonotype has just a few counts. This sequence joins TRBV4-3 and TRBJ1-1; D possibly corresponds to TRBD1 (5 bases). This CDR3 has 14 residues. The germline CDR1 and CDR2 sequences are LGHNA and YSLEER. The V end lost 1 base, the J end lost 5 bases, and 11 bases lay between the germline ends. The CDR3 loop is CASSQVGGGTEAFF. DNA of the CDR3: TGCGCCAGCAGCCAAGTGGGGGGGGGAACTGAAGCTTTCTTT.

There are many counts of this clonotype. CDR3 in amino acids: CASSLVISNTGELFF. In DNA form, the CDR3 reads TGTGCCAGCAGCTTAGTTATTAGCAACACCGGGGAGCTGTTTTTT. The rearrangement uses TRBV7-2 and TRBJ2-2; D is unclear. CDR1 is SGHTA, CDR2 FQGNSA, per germline. The CDR3 is 15 amino acids. Between the trimmed V and J ends, which lost 1 base and 2 bases, there was a span of 8 bases.

This clonotype was seen more than once but under ten times. The V gene is TRBV29-1, the J gene TRBJ1-5; no reliable D call. Germline loops: CDR1 SQVTM, CDR2 ANQGSEA. V was cut by 7 bases and J by 6 bases, with 16 bases left in between. The CDR3 runs to 13 residues. CDR3 sequence: CSAWFGHGQPQHF. DNA of the CDR3: TGCAGCGCATGGTTCGGGCACGGTCAGCCCCAGCATTTT.

The chain recombines TRBV13 with TRBJ2-7; D may be TRBD1 (7 bases). CDR3 size: 17 residues. The germline V gene has CDR1 PRHDT and CDR2 FYEKMQ (reference sequence). V dropped 5 bases and J dropped 3 bases, with 23 bases sitting between them. CDR3 residues: CASSGGGRGLLGYEQYF. The DNA of the CDR3 is TGTGCCAGCAGCGGAGGGGGCCGGGGGTTACTTGGCTACGAGCAGTACTTC.

This clonotype was observed a handful of times. The rearrangement joins TRBV5-1 to TRBJ2-1, with a tentative D call TRBD1 (5 bases). Germline assignment: CDR1 SGHRS and CDR2 YFSETQ. The V end lost 3 bases, the J end lost 6 bases, and 16 bases lay between the germline ends. CDR3 length equals 15 residues. The CDR3: CASSSGGALGNEQFF. The CDR3, as DNA: TGCGCCAGCAGCTCTGGTGGGGCCTTGGGCAATGAGCAGTTCTTC.

This clonotype was observed many times. The chain links TRBV10-1 to TRBJ2-3, with a weak D call TRBD2 (6 bases). Looked up from germline, CDR1 is WNHNN and CDR2 is SYGVQD (reference sequence). The V end lost 3 bases, the J end lost 2 bases, and 9 bases lay between the germline ends. This CDR3 is 14 amino acids long. The CDR3 DNA sequence: TGCGCCAGCAGTGAATCGGACTACACAGATACGCAGTATTTT. Translated: CASSESDYTDTQYF.

The gene calls are TRBV12-3 or TRBV12-4 and TRBJ1-5; 7 bases are shared with TRBD1. The CDR3 loop spans 15 amino acids. Trimming cost V 6 bases and J 0 bases; bases outside gene matches: 5. CDR3 DNA sequence: TGTGCCAGCAGCCGGGACAGACATAGCAATCAGCCCCAGCATTTT. Residues: CASSRDRHSNQPQHF.

Only a few counts were recorded for this clonotype. This rearrangement joins TRBV6-1 to TRBJ2-7; a possible D gene is TRBD2 (5 bases). The CDR3 totals 13 residues. The germline V and J ends were trimmed by 7 bases and 1 base, with 11 bases remaining between them. The germline gives CDR1 MNHNS, CDR2 SASEGT. The DNA for the CDR3 is TGTGCCAGCACCTGGACTGATTCCTACGAGCAGTACTTC. This translates into CASTWTDSYEQYF.

This clonotype turned up a few times. The gene calls are TRBV6-2 or TRBV6-3 and TRBJ2-2; 10 bases match TRBD2. Germline assignment: CDR1 MNHEY and CDR2 SVGEGT. J lost 1 base, V lost 10 bases, and 3 bases had no gene match. The CDR3 runs 14 residues. The CDR3 DNA reads as TGTGCCACTCGACTAGCGGGGAACACCGGGGAGCTGTTTTTT. The encoded protein is CATRLAGNTGELFF.

This clonotype was found a few times. J is TRBJ2-7 and V is TRBV11-3; TRBD1 or TRBD2 may be the D gene (6 bases each). This CDR3 contains 15 residues. Trimming pared 3 bases from V and 5 bases from J, leaving 17 bases between. Germline assignment: CDR1 SGHNT and CDR2 YENEEA. The CDR3 DNA reads as TGTGCCAGCAGCTTGGGGGGCGGCAGGGACCACGAGCAGTACTTC. This encodes CASSLGGGRDHEQYF.

This clonotype was counted many times. The chain uses TRBV28 and TRBJ2-1, with D possibly TRBD1 on 5 matching bases. The J call may be faulty, since TRBJ2-5 better matches the DNA end. The CDR3 has 13 amino acids. The germline V gene encodes CDR1 MDHEN and CDR2 SYDVKM. The CDR3 DNA is TGTGCCAGCAGGGGGCAGGGCGTTCGAACCCAGTACTTC. Translating gives CASRGQGVRTQYF.

In its sample, this clonotype was seen many times. The chain has TRBV5-5 and TRBJ2-3; 9 bases are shared with TRBD2. V lost 2 bases to trimming and J lost 4 bases; unmatched junction nucleotides: 14. Germline CDR1 reads SGHKS; CDR2 reads YYEKEE (reference sequence). This CDR3 is 18 amino acids long. CDR3 in amino acids: CASSLSPHRGLAADTQYF. CDR3 bases: TGTGCCAGCAGCTTATCCCCACACAGGGGACTAGCTGCAGATACGCAGTATTTT.

The sample holds many counts of this clonotype. The rearrangement uses TRBV11-2 and TRBJ2-3; D not resolved. Trimming stripped 4 bases from V and 8 bases from J, with 10 bases between. The CDR3 extends over 12 amino acids. Germline values: CDR1 SGHAT, CDR2 FQNNGV. The CDR3, as DNA: TGTGCCAGCAGCTCCGGACGGGTTACGCAGTATTTT. Residues: CASSSGRVTQYF.

At least ten counts were recorded for this clonotype. The chain recombines TRBV6-1 with TRBJ2-5; TRBD1 is a possible D gene (6 bases). The DNA end is a closer match to TRBJ2-1, so the J assignment may be wrong. From germline, CDR1 is MNHNS and CDR2 SASEGT. CDR3 length: 15 residues. The CDR3 region has the DNA TGTGCCAGCAGGTTCAGGGGCCCGATTCATGATGAGCAGTTCTTC. Its protein product is CASRFRGPIHDEQFF.

The gene calls are TRBV29-1 and TRBJ1-4; D gene unclear. CDR1 and CDR2 from the germline V gene are SQVTM and ANQGSEA. The CDR3 totals 16 residues. Deletions cut 6 bases from V and 0 bases from J, with 17 bases between. The CDR3 sequence is CSVSISNPATNEKLFF. The CDR3 nucleotides are TGCAGCGTCAGTATTTCTAACCCTGCAACTAATGAAAAACTGTTTTTT.

Concerning this clonotype itself: This may be a read error: a much more frequent sequence differs by one nucleotide. This chain joins TRBV15 and TRBJ2-1; possible D gene TRBD2, 6 bases. Trimming shortened V by 5 bases and J by 6 bases, and 14 bases separated the two germline ends. This CDR3 spans 14 amino acids. The V gene's germline CDR1 is LNHNV and CDR2 YYDKDF (reference sequence). The CDR3 nucleotides read TGTGCCACCAGCGCAAGGACCGGGGGCAATGAGCAGTTCTTC. Translated: CATSARTGGNEQFF. The variable domain in full, completed from reference TRBV15 and TRBJ2-1, reads DAMVIQNPRYQVTQFGKPVTLSCSQTLNHNVMYWYQQKSSQAPKLLFHYYDKDFNNEADTPDNFQSRRPNTSFCFLDIRSPGLGDTAMYLCATSARTGGNEQFFGPGTRLTVL.

The table lists this clonotype with many counts. This chain uses TRBV25-1 with TRBJ2-1, with 9 bases fitting TRBD2. CDR1 and CDR2 (germline): MGHDK, SYGVNS. J lost 6 bases, V lost 3 bases, and 3 bases had no gene match. The length of the CDR3 is 14 residues. The CDR3 coding sequence is TGTGCCAGCAGTGAGCTAGCGGGGATCAATGAGCAGTTCTTC. Translating gives CASSELAGINEQFF.

This clonotype occurred many times. The J gene is TRBJ2-5, the V gene TRBV3-1, with TRBD1 matching over 8 bases. Trimming cost V 6 bases and J 2 bases; bases outside gene matches: 5. The CDR3 loop spans 14 amino acids. Per germline, CDR1 LGHDT and CDR2 YNNKEL (reference sequence). CDR3 coding DNA: TGTGCCAGCAGTGCCGGACAGGGTCAAGAGACCCAGTACTTC. It encodes CASSAGQGQETQYF.

This clonotype was counted at least ten times. The V call is TRBV30, the J call TRBJ1-2; D is unclear. The CDR3 totals 15 residues. V was shortened by 0 bases and J by 4 bases, with 15 bases between the two germline ends. Looked up from germline, CDR1 is GTSNPN and CDR2 is SVGIG (reference sequence). The CDR3 reads CAWSVKASPAYGYTF. The DNA for the CDR3 is TGTGCCTGGAGTGTAAAGGCCTCTCCCGCCTATGGCTACACCTTC.

The chain recombines TRBV20-1 with TRBJ2-1; TRBD2 might be the D (7 bases). Trimming cost V 1 base and J 9 bases, with 19 bases left between them. Germline CDR1 is DFQATT and CDR2 is SNEGSKA (reference sequence). The CDR3 runs 15 residues. CDR3 coding DNA: TGCAGTGCTAGAGGGGGGCTAGCGGATGCGGGTGAGCAGTTCTTC. Translated, it gives CSARGGLADAGEQFF.

This clonotype was seen many times. V usage is TRBV27 and J usage is TRBJ2-7, with TRBD1 identical over 7 bases. CDR3 size: 14 residues. With V trimmed by 6 bases and J by 2 bases, 7 bases remained unmatched. CDR1 MNHEY and CDR2 SMNVEV come from the germline V gene (reference sequence). This chain's CDR3 is CASSTRDRAYEQYF. The DNA of the CDR3 is TGTGCCAGCAGCACCCGGGACAGAGCCTACGAGCAGTACTTC.

This clonotype has at least ten counts. This rearrangement joins TRBV12-3 or TRBV12-4 to TRBJ2-2; 8 bases are a match to TRBD1. CDR3 size: 15 residues. Losses at the gene ends were 7 bases for V and 6 bases for J; bases not matched to a gene: 10. The CDR3 protein is CASTSSGGLAGELFF. In DNA, the CDR3 is TGTGCCAGCACCTCTTCAGGGGGCTTAGCCGGGGAGCTGTTTTTT.

This clonotype has a count of ten or more. This chain connects TRBV11-3 to TRBJ1-1; TRBD1 matches at 7 bases. Germline CDR1 reads SGHNT; CDR2 reads YENEEA. The junction had 11 bases not matched to a gene; V was cut back by 5 bases and J by 5 bases. The CDR3 covers 15 residues. This CDR3 reads CASSPSQGVRTEAFF. CDR3 bases: TGTGCCAGCAGCCCCAGCCAGGGGGTCAGGACTGAAGCTTTCTTT.